Presented here are 26 T cell receptor beta chains from one specimen sequenced in a study of response to subunit inactivated influenza vaccine. MiXCR, applied by TCRdb to the RT-PCR reads, yields one record per CDR3 protein. The repertoire holds about 650,000 distinct CDR3 sequences, with 11% to 15% as singletons. Sample: PBMCs from blood, taken 14 days before vaccination. The receptor source for this set is a man aged 50-59 years who received an inactivated influenza vaccine.

V gene TRBV6-2 or TRBV6-3 combines with J gene TRBJ2-7; D remains unclear. The V and J ends lost 2 bases and 1 base respectively, with 6 bases between them. The CDR3 covers 13 residues. Germline V lookup: CDR1 MNHEY, CDR2 SVGEGT. CDR3 nucleotides: TGTGCCAGCAGTTACCTGTCGTCCTACGAGCAGTACTTC. It specifies CASSYLSSYEQYF.

The sample holds many counts of this clonotype. The chain employs TRBV20-1 and TRBJ2-1, with TRBD1 matching over 7 bases. The V segment lost 5 bases and the J segment 14 bases; nucleotides outside the gene matches: 12. Germline V gene data show CDR1 as DFQATT and CDR2 as SNEGSKA (reference sequence). The CDR3 extends over 12 amino acids. The CDR3 DNA is TGCAGTGCTGGGGGACAGACCCCCCGGAAGTTCTTC. Encoded protein: CSAGGQTPRKFF.

V and J are TRBV12-3 or TRBV12-4 and TRBJ1-4; D uncertain. CDR3 length equals 16 residues. Trimming took off 0 bases at V and 4 bases at J, with 12 bases between the two ends. Here the CDR3 reads CASSLAFRQDNEKLFF. DNA of the CDR3: TGTGCCAGCAGTTTAGCGTTCAGGCAGGATAATGAAAAACTGTTTTTT.

The gene calls are TRBV20-1 and TRBJ2-1; 9 nucleotides line up with TRBD1. Germline assignment: CDR1 DFQATT and CDR2 SNEGSKA (reference sequence). With 0 bases clipped from V and 8 bases from J, the junction kept 8 bases outside the gene matches. The CDR3 contains 15 residues. For the CDR3, the DNA is TGCAGTGCTAGAGATTGGGACAGGGCGGATGATGAGCAGTTCTTC. Protein sequence: CSARDWDRADDEQFF.

The genes are TRBV5-1 and TRBJ2-1; a possible D gene is TRBD1 (5 bases). The CDR3 spans 16 residues. V lost 4 bases to trimming and J lost 5 bases, with 19 bases between them. Germline CDR1 and CDR2: SGHRS and YFSETQ. The CDR3 protein is CASSHQGYILDNEQFF. CDR3 nucleotide sequence: TGCGCCAGCAGCCACCAGGGCTACATCCTAGACAATGAGCAGTTCTTC.

This clonotype turned up a few times. The chain carries TRBV20-1 and TRBJ2-3, with 9 bases that match TRBD2. The CDR3 is 15 amino acids. Germline CDR1 and CDR2: DFQATT and SNEGSKA (reference sequence). Germline trimming cut 2 bases from V and 2 bases from J; bases unmatched to any gene: 5. CDR3 in amino acids: CSARRLAAHTDTQYF. In DNA form, the CDR3 reads TGCAGTGCTAGAAGACTAGCGGCCCACACAGATACGCAGTATTTT.

As DNA, the CDR3 is TGTGCCAGCAGCTTAGTGTGGCCGGGGGGACCGCACAATGAGCAGTTCTTC. Translating it yields CASSLVWPGGPHNEQFF. This chain joins TRBV7-6 and TRBJ2-1; 7 bases match TRBD2. Germline V gene sequence: CDR1 SGHVS, CDR2 FNYEAQ. This CDR3 contains 17 residues. Trimming cost V 1 base and J 5 bases; bases outside gene matches: 11.

This clonotype was seen more than once but under ten times. The rearrangement joins TRBV6-1 to TRBJ2-2; TRBD2 matches at 12 bases. Germline V lookup: CDR1 MNHNS, CDR2 SASEGT. CDR3 length equals 17 residues. Trimming cost V 6 bases and J 6 bases; bases outside gene matches: 11. The CDR3 loop reads CASSHGLAGTLAGELFF. CDR3 coding DNA: TGTGCCAGCAGCCACGGACTAGCGGGGACCCTCGCCGGGGAGCTGTTTTTT.

This clonotype was counted only a few times. The V call is TRBV5-1, the J call TRBJ1-1; D ambiguous. This CDR3 region has 14 residues. CDR1 and CDR2 from the germline V gene are SGHRS and YFSETQ. Trimming shortened V by 2 bases and J by 3 bases, and 11 bases separated the two germline ends. The CDR3 protein is CASSFPERDTEAFF. The CDR3 nucleotides are TGCGCCAGCAGCTTTCCCGAGCGGGACACTGAAGCTTTCTTT. The full variable domain, with the rest looked up from reference TRBV5-1 and TRBJ1-1, is KAGVTQTPRYLIKTRGQQVTLSCSPISGHRSVSWYQQTPGQGLQFLFEYFSETQRNKGNFPGRFSGRQFSNSRSEMNVSTLELGDSALYLCASSFPERDTEAFFGQGTRLTVV.

The CDR3 reads CASSLSGTGGHEQYF. The CDR3 DNA follows: TGTGCCAGCAGTCTTTCCGGGACAGGGGGCCACGAGCAGTACTTC. The chain is built from TRBV12-3 or TRBV12-4 and TRBJ2-7; 12 positions agree with TRBD1. The CDR3 consists of 15 residues. J gave up 5 bases and V 5 bases, and 7 bases lay outside the gene matches.

This clonotype was counted ten times or more. The CDR3 nucleotides read TGTGCCAGCAGCGCGGGGGGCCTTGTCGGGAACACTGAAGCTTTCTTT. Its translation is CASSAGGLVGNTEAFF. The genes are TRBV7-6 and TRBJ1-1; tentatively, D is TRBD1 (6 bases). From germline, CDR1 is SGHVS and CDR2 FNYEAQ. The CDR3 has 16 amino acids. V shed 5 bases and J shed 1 base, with 17 bases lying between them.

This clonotype was observed a few times. V is TRBV7-9 and J is TRBJ2-2, with 9 positions matching TRBD2. The CDR3 consists of 15 residues. In germline, CDR1 is SEHNR, CDR2 FQNEAQ (reference sequence). With V trimmed by 8 bases and J by 1 base, 5 bases remained unmatched. CDR3 loop: CASLETSGNTGELFF. The CDR3 nucleotides read TGTGCCAGCCTCGAGACTAGCGGGAACACCGGGGAGCTGTTTTTT.

This clonotype occurred a few times. The chain joins TRBV12-3 or TRBV12-4 to TRBJ2-1, with D maybe TRBD2 (6 bases). Trimming took off 5 bases at V and 7 bases at J, with 12 bases between the two ends. The CDR3 consists of 13 residues. CDR3 protein: CASSHRETNEQFF. The DNA of the CDR3 is TGTGCCAGCAGTCACCGGGAGACGAATGAGCAGTTCTTC.

This clonotype was seen at least ten times. The genes are TRBV4-2 and TRBJ2-1; D might be TRBD1 or TRBD2, each matching 5 bases. The V gene lost 2 bases and the J gene lost 12 bases, with 17 bases spanning the gap. CDR1 and CDR2 from the germline V gene are LGHNA and YNFKEQ. The length of the CDR3 is 14 residues. Here the CDR3 DNA reads TGTGCCAGCAGCCAAAAGGGGAGAGGGGACGCGCAGTTCTTC. This encodes CASSQKGRGDAQFF.

The sample holds a few counts of this clonotype. This chain joins TRBV12-3 or TRBV12-4 and TRBJ2-3; 8 bases are shared with TRBD2. The CDR3 runs 14 residues. V trimming: 6 bases; J trimming: 6 bases; junction bases outside the gene matches: 8. The CDR3 sequence is CASRVSGSGDTQYF. The DNA for the CDR3 is TGTGCCAGCAGAGTAAGCGGGAGTGGGGATACGCAGTATTTT.

J is TRBJ2-7 and V is TRBV20-1; no reliable D call. Trimming cost V 3 bases and J 2 bases, with 17 bases left between them. This CDR3 has 15 residues. CDR1 and CDR2 (germline): DFQATT, SNEGSKA (reference sequence). The CDR3 nucleotides read TGCAGTGCTAGGGACCTCCCAAACCTAGCCTACGAGCAGTACTTC. It specifies CSARDLPNLAYEQYF.

This clonotype was observed a few times. The rearrangement joins TRBV3-1 to TRBJ2-2; 10 bases align to TRBD2. The CDR3 extends over 18 amino acids. V shed 4 bases, J shed 4 bases, and the junction held 12 bases outside the gene matches. Germline CDR1 reads LGHDT; CDR2 reads YNNKEL (reference sequence). This CDR3 is CASSPRMTSGGATGELFF. CDR3 sequence (DNA): TGTGCCAGCAGCCCGAGAATGACCAGCGGGGGGGCCACCGGGGAGCTGTTTTTT.

The chain recombines TRBV5-6 with TRBJ2-5, with TRBD1 matching over 7 bases. The J segment lost 2 bases and the V segment lost 0 bases, leaving 4 bases of the junction unmatched. CDR3 length: 15 amino acids. CDR1 SGHDT and CDR2 YYEEEE come from the germline V gene. The DNA for the CDR3 is TGTGCCAGCAGCTTGGGCGACAGGGAGCAAGAGACCCAGTACTTC. Amino acids: CASSLGDREQETQYF.

This clonotype was found a few times. The rearrangement links TRBV27 to TRBJ2-7; weak D call: TRBD2 (7 bases). V shed 6 bases and J shed 6 bases, with 27 bases lying between them. This CDR3 spans 17 amino acids. Per the germline V gene, CDR1 is MNHEY and CDR2 is SMNVEV (reference sequence). The CDR3 nucleotides read TGTGCCAGCAGCCCCATCACCCCGGGAAGGGGGGAGGGCGAGCAGTACTTC. Translating gives CASSPITPGRGEGEQYF.

J is TRBJ2-7 and V is TRBV6-2 or TRBV6-3; maybe TRBD2 (5 bases). The germline V gene encodes CDR1 MNHEY and CDR2 SVGEGT. Trimming took off 6 bases at V and 1 base at J, with 16 bases between the two ends. This CDR3 spans 15 amino acids. The CDR3 bases are TGTGCCAGCAGCCGAATCGGGGATATTTCCTACGAGCAGTACTTC. It encodes CASSRIGDISYEQYF.

V gene TRBV3-1 combines with J gene TRBJ2-1; possibly TRBD2 for D (6 bases). Per the germline V gene, CDR1 is LGHDT and CDR2 is YNNKEL (reference sequence). The CDR3 extends over 16 amino acids. V lost 5 bases and J lost 0, with 14 bases in between. The CDR3 sequence: CASSSSGTYSYNEQFF. The CDR3 region has the DNA TGTGCCAGCAGCTCTTCTGGGACTTACTCCTACAATGAGCAGTTCTTC.

The V call is TRBV6-1, the J call TRBJ2-1, with 14 positions matching TRBD2. Germline assignment: CDR1 MNHNS and CDR2 SASEGT. CDR3 size: 14 residues. V lost 8 bases, J lost 9 bases, and 6 bases stayed unmatched. The CDR3 protein is CASRGTSGSREQFF. The CDR3 nucleotides are TGTGCCAGCCGTGGGACTAGCGGGAGCCGTGAGCAGTTCTTC.

This clonotype showed up just a few times. V usage is TRBV20-1 and J usage is TRBJ2-1; TRBD2 agrees at 10 bases. This CDR3 has 16 amino acids. Trimming took 2 bases from V and 6 from J; bases not matched to a gene: 10. Per germline, CDR1 DFQATT and CDR2 SNEGSKA (reference sequence). The CDR3 DNA follows: TGCAGTGCTAGAAACTTTTTAGCGGGAGGCAGCAATGAGCAGTTCTTC. Protein product: CSARNFLAGGSNEQFF.

The chain couples TRBV12-3 or TRBV12-4 to TRBJ1-2; 7 nucleotides line up with TRBD1. This CDR3 spans 15 amino acids. V dropped 7 bases and J dropped 6; count of bases not matched to a gene: 14. The CDR3 region is CASTSTTGRWNGYTF. CDR3 nucleotides: TGTGCCAGCACCTCCACGACAGGGAGGTGGAATGGCTACACCTTC.

The chain employs TRBV3-1 and TRBJ2-5; D is possibly TRBD1 (5 bases). Germline CDR1 LGHDT, CDR2 YNNKEL (reference sequence). This CDR3 spans 15 amino acids. Trimming left V 1 base short and J 2 bases short, with 11 bases between. DNA for the CDR3: TGTGCCAGCAGCCAAGGTTGGGGCAGTCAAGAGACCCAGTACTTC. Amino acid sequence: CASSQGWGSQETQYF.

This clonotype appeared a few times. This chain links TRBV5-1 with TRBJ2-3, with D hard to call. The CDR3 contains 13 residues. Germline V CDR1 and CDR2: SGHRS, YFSETQ. Trimming pared 6 bases from V and 3 bases from J, leaving 11 bases between. CDR3: CASKNPLTDTQYF. The CDR3 nucleotides are TGCGCCAGCAAGAATCCACTTACAGATACGCAGTATTTT. Full variable domain (remainder filled in from reference TRBV5-1 and TRBJ2-3): KAGVTQTPRYLIKTRGQQVTLSCSPISGHRSVSWYQQTPGQGLQFLFEYFSETQRNKGNFPGRFSGRQFSNSRSEMNVSTLELGDSALYLCASKNPLTDTQYFGPGTRLTVL.